Included here is one T cell receptor (beta chain) sequence, with context. Antigen unknown. Autologous stem cell transplantation was followed by relapse in every patient, and brentuximab vedotin exposure varied. The sample comes from a study of PD-1 blockade in classical Hodgkin lymphoma. Germline-derived CDR1 and CDR2 are MNHNS and SASEGT. Trimming took off 0 bases at V and 0 bases at J, with 15 bases between the two ends. This CDR3 has 17 amino acids. Notes on the study in general: Exclusion applied to patients who initiated nivolumab less than 1 year following ASCT.

Some clones are missing from TCRdb's copy, which holds only in-frame ones; the method was immunoSEQ multiplex PCR. The sample carries some 65,000 clones, around 75% recorded once. The receptor's source is a human donor with classical Hodgkin lymphoma. V gene TRBV6-1 combines with J gene TRBJ2-7; possibly TRBD2 for D (7 bases). Here the sequenced sample was peripheral blood mononuclear cells (PBMCs), taken before the second cycle of nivolumab. In DNA form, the CDR3 reads TGTGCCAGCAGTGAAGCCCCTGGGGGGGGCTCCTCCTACGAGCAGTACTTC. Protein sequence: CASSEAPGGGSSYEQYF.